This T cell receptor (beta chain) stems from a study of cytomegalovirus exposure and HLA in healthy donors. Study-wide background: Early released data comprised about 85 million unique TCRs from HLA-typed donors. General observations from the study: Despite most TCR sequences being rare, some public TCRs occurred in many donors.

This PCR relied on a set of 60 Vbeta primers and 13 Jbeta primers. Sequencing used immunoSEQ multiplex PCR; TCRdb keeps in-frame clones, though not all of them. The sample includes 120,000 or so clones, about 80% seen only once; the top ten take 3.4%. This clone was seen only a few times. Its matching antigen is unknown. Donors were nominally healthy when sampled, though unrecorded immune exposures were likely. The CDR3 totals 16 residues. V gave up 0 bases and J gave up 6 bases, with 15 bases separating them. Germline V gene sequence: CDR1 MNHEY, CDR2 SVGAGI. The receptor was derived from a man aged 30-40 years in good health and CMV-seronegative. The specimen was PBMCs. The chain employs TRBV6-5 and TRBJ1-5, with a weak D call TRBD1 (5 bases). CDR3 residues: CASSYSKFSGGQPQHF. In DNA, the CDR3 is TGTGCCAGCAGTTACTCGAAGTTCTCCGGGGGTCAGCCCCAGCATTTT.